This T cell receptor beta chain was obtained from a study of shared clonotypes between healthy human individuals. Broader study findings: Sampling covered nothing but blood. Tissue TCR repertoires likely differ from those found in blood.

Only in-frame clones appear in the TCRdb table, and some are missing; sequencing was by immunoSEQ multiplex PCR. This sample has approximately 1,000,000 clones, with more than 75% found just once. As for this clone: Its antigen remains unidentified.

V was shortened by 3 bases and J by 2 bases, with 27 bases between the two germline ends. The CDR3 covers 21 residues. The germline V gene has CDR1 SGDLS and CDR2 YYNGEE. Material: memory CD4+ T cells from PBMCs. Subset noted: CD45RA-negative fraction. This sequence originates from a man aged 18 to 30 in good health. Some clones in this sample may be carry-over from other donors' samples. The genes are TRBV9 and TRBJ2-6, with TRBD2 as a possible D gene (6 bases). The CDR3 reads CASSGRGWRGEQGAGANVLTF. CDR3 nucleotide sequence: TGTGCCAGCAGCGGACGAGGGTGGAGGGGAGAACAAGGGGCTGGGGCCAACGTCCTGACTTTC. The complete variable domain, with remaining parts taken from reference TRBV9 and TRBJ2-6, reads DSGVTQTPKHLITATGQRVTLRCSPRSGDLSVYWYQQSLDQGLQFLIQYYNGEERAKGNILERFSAQQFPDLHSELNLSSLELGDSALYFCASSGRGWRGEQGAGANVLTFGAGSRLTVL.